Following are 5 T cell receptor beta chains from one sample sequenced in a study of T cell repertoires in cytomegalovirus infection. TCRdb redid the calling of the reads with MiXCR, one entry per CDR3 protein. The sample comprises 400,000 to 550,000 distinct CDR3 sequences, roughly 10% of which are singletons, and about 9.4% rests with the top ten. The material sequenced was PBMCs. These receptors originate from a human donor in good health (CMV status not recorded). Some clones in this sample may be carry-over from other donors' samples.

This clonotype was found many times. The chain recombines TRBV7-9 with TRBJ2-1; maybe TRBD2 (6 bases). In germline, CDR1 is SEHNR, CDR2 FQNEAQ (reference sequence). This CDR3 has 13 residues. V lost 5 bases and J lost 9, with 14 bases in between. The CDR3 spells CASSPWDGGEQFF. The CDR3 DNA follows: TGTGCCAGCAGCCCCTGGGACGGGGGTGAGCAGTTCTTC.

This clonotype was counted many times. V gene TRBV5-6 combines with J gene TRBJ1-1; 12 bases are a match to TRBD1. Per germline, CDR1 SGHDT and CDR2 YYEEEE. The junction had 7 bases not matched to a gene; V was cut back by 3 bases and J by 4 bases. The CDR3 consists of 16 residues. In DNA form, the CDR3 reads TGTGCCAGCAGCTACGGGACAGGGGGCGCAGGCACTGAAGCTTTCTTT. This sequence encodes CASSYGTGGAGTEAFF.

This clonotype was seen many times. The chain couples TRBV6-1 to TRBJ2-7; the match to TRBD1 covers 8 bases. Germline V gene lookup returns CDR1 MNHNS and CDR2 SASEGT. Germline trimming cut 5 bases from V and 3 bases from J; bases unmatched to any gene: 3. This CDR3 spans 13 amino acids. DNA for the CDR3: TGTGCCAGCAGTCCGGACAGGGACTACGAGCAGTACTTC. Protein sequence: CASSPDRDYEQYF.

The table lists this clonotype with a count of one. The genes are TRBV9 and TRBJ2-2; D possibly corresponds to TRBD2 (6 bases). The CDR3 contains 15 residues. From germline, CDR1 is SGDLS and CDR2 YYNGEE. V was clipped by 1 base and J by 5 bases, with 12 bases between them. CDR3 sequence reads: CASSVYGGRTGELFF. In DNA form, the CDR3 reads TGTGCCAGCAGCGTATATGGGGGGAGGACCGGGGAGCTGTTTTTT.

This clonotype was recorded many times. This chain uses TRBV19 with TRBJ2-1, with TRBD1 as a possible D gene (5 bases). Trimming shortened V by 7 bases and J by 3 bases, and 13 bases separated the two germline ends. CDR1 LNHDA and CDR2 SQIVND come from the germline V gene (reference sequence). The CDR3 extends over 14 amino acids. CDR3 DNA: TGTGCCAGTACCGACAGCGAGATCTACAATGAGCAGTTCTTC. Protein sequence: CASTDSEIYNEQFF.